This T cell receptor beta chain derives from a study of cytomegalovirus exposure and HLA in healthy donors. The ends lost 7 bases at V and 5 bases at J; junction bases unmatched: 7. The CDR3 is made up of 13 amino acids. Germline loops: CDR1 MNHNS, CDR2 SASEGT. In the PCR, 60 Vbeta and 13 Jbeta primers were used. The data were produced by immunoSEQ multiplex PCR, yet TCRdb's version contains in-frame clones alone and is incomplete. The profile shows around 98,000 clones, 69% of them singletons. V gene TRBV6-1 combines with J gene TRBJ1-1, with TRBD1 matching 7 bases. The origin of this receptor is a female donor in good health and CMV-seronegative. Sequenced material: PBMCs. CDR3 sequence: CASIRQGGTEAFF. CDR3 coding DNA: TGTGCCAGCATTAGACAGGGCGGAACTGAAGCTTTCTTT.